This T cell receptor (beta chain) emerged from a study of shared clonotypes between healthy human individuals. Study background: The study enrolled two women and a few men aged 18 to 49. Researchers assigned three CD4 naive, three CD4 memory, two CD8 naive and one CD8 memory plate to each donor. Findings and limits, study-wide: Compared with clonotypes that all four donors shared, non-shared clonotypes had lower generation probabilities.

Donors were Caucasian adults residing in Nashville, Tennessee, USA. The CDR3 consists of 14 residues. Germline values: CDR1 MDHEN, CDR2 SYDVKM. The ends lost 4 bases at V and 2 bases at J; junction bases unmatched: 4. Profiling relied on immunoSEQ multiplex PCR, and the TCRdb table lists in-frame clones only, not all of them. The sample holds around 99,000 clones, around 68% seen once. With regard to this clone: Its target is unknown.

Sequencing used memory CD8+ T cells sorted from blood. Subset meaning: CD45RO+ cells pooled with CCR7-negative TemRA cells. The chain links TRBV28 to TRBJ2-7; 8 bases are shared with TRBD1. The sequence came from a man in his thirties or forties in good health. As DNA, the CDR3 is TGTGCCAGCAGTTCCGGGACAGGCACCTACGAGCAGTACTTC. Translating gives CASSSGTGTYEQYF. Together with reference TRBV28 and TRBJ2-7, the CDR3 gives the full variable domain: DVKVTQSSRYLVKRTGEKVFLECVQDMDHENMFWYRQDPGLGLRLIYFSYDVKMKEKGDIPEGYSVSREKKERFSLILESASTNQTSMYLCASSSGTGTYEQYFGPGTRLTVT.